This entry describes one T cell receptor (beta chain). TCR beta libraries were prepared from cDNA with unique molecular identifiers. MiXCR, run by TCRdb on the PCR reads, gives a single entry per CDR3 protein. This sample has roughly 800,000 distinct CDR3 sequences, with about 50% found just once. These data are taken from a study of post-analysis software for immune sequencing data. This TCR was recovered from a girl under 18 with multiple sclerosis. The sequencing sample was made of blood.

The CDR3 protein is CSVGQGKETQYF. DNA for the CDR3: TGCAGCGTCGGACAGGGAAAAGAGACCCAGTACTTC. The V gene is TRBV29-1, the J gene TRBJ2-5, with 8 nucleotides matching TRBD1. From germline, CDR1 is SQVTM and CDR2 ANQGSEA. The CDR3 has 12 amino acids. The trim removed 6 bases at V and 3 bases at J, leaving 3 bases unmatched.